The 10 T cell receptor beta chains in this list originate from one sample, sequenced in a study of CD8 T cells in Susac syndrome. It was with random hexamers that roughly 0.5 to 1 ug RNA was reverse transcribed. TCRdb reprocessed the immunoSEQ multiplex PCR reads with MiXCR, giving one entry per CDR3 protein. The sample lists about 200,000 distinct CDR3 sequences, 90% to 95% seen once, with about 0.087% in the top ten. The material sequenced was CD4+ T cells from PBMCs. All receptors derive from a human donor with multiple sclerosis.

The chain has TRBV4-2 and TRBJ2-7, with D possibly matching TRBD2 (7 bases). Germline CDR1 reads LGHNA; CDR2 reads YNFKEQ. The CDR3 is 16 amino acids. The V gene lost 5 bases and the J gene lost 4 bases, with 21 bases spanning the gap. CDR3 sequence reads: CASSSVGGGAEYEQYF. The CDR3 DNA sequence: TGTGCCAGCAGCTCGGTTGGTGGGGGGGCCGAGTACGAGCAGTACTTC.

The chain carries TRBV4-2 and TRBJ2-7, with D unresolved. The CDR3 extends over 14 amino acids. Deletions cut 0 bases from V and 2 bases from J, with 8 bases between. CDR1 and CDR2 (germline): LGHNA, YNFKEQ. CDR3 protein: CASSQEGMAYEQYF. DNA of the CDR3: TGTGCCAGCAGCCAAGAAGGTATGGCCTACGAGCAGTACTTC.

This clonotype showed up just once. The rearrangement uses TRBV20-1 and TRBJ1-5; no firm D call. The CDR3 spans 13 residues. The germline V gene has CDR1 DFQATT and CDR2 SNEGSKA (reference sequence). The ends were cut back, 3 bases at V and 8 bases at J, with 14 bases in the middle. CDR3 nucleotides: TGCAGTGCTAGCGGACTCCCGGGAAAGCCCCAGCATTTT. Translating it yields CSASGLPGKPQHF.

This rearrangement joins TRBV20-1 to TRBJ2-5, with 8 bases aligning to TRBD2. The CDR3 spans 16 residues. The germline V gene has CDR1 DFQATT and CDR2 SNEGSKA (reference sequence). V lost 0 bases and J lost 0; bases outside the gene matches: 6. This CDR3 reads CSARDLSGGYQETQYF. Written as DNA, the CDR3 is TGCAGTGCTAGAGATTTGAGCGGGGGTTACCAAGAGACCCAGTACTTC.

A single count supports this clonotype. V is TRBV12-3 or TRBV12-4 and J is TRBJ1-1; D not resolved. This CDR3 comprises 13 residues. The DNA for the CDR3 is TGTGCAGTAAAGTCCAGGCCGAACACTGAAGCTTTCTTT. It codes for CAVKSRPNTEAFF.

The CDR3 loop reads CASSQVGELFF. CDR3 coding DNA: TGTGCCAGCAGCCAAGTCGGGGAGCTGTTTTTT. The V and J genes are TRBV3-1 and TRBJ2-2; D remains unclear. With 1 base removed from V and 7 bases from J, the gap between germline ends came to 1 base. This CDR3 comprises 11 residues. Per germline, CDR1 LGHDT and CDR2 YNNKEL (reference sequence).

This chain joins TRBV29-1 and TRBJ1-2; D ambiguous. V was trimmed by 7 bases and J by 1 base, leaving 10 bases between them. The CDR3 totals 12 residues. CDR1 SQVTM and CDR2 ANQGSEA come from the germline V gene. CDR3 coding DNA: TGCAGCGGCGGAGACCTTAACTATGGCTACACCTTC. It is translated as CSGGDLNYGYTF.

CDR3 residues: CASRDQGYEQYF. As DNA, the CDR3 is TGTGCCAGCAGGGACCAGGGATACGAGCAGTACTTC. The rearrangement uses TRBV2 and TRBJ2-7, with D possibly TRBD1 on 5 matching bases. Germline-derived CDR1 and CDR2 are SNHLY and FYNNEI. V dropped 6 bases and J dropped 4 bases, with 10 bases sitting between them. The CDR3 has 12 residues.

V usage is TRBV7-9 and J usage is TRBJ1-5, with a possible D match to TRBD1 (5 bases). V dropped 3 bases and J dropped 10 bases, with 10 bases sitting between them. CDR1 SEHNR and CDR2 FQNEAQ come from the germline V gene (reference sequence). The CDR3 is 12 amino acids. CDR3: CASSFIDSPQHF. For the CDR3, the DNA is TGTGCCAGCAGCTTCATCGACAGTCCCCAGCATTTT. Filled out from reference TRBV7-9 and TRBJ1-5, the complete variable domain reads DTGVSQNPRHKITKRGQNVTFRCDPISEHNRLYWYRQTLGQGPEFLTYFQNEAQLEKSRLLSDRFSAERPKGSFSTLEIQRTEQGDSAMYLCASSFIDSPQHFGDGTRLSIL.

The sample holds one count of this clonotype. The chain carries TRBV20-1 and TRBJ2-1, with a possible D match to TRBD2 (6 bases). V was clipped by 3 bases and J by 6 bases, with 6 bases between them. The CDR3 length is 11 residues. CDR1 is DFQATT, CDR2 SNEGSKA, per germline (reference sequence). The DNA for the CDR3 is TGCAGTGCTAGCGGGGGCAATGAGCAGTTCTTC. Translation gives CSASGGNEQFF.